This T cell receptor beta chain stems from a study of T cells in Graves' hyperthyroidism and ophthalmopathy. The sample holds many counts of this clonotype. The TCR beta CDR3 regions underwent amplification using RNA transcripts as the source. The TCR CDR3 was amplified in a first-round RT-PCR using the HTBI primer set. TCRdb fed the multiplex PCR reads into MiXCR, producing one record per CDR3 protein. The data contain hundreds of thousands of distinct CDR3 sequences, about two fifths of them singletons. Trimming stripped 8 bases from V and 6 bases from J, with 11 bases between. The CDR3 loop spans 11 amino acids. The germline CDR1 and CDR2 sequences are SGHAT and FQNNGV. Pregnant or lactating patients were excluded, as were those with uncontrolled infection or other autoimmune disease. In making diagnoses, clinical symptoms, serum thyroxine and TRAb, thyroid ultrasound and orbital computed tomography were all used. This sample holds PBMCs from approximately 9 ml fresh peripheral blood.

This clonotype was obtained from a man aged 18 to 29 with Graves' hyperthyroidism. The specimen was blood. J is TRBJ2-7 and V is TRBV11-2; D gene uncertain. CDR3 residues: CASAVLGEQYF. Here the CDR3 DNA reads TGTGCCAGCGCGGTCCTGGGCGAGCAGTACTTC.